The TCR beta chain described here comes from a study of blood T cell repertoires in COVID-19 (dated by TCRdb to about 2020). About the investigation overall: Collaborator samples came from the United States, Italy and Spain and covered acute and convalescent phases of COVID-19. The prospective study material was composed of cDNA or gDNA derived from T cells, B-cell-depleted T cells, or PBMCs. Subjects who had been exposed to COVID-19, were actively infected with it, or had recovered from it provided the deeply sampled blood TCRbeta repertoires that made up the dataset. A freely available public database, intended as a resource for researchers studying the immune response to SARS-CoV-2, is where the repertoires were released. Samples were obtained from the ongoing ImmuneRACE study (first 160 participants) and from over 1,000 subjects provided by 6 global collaborators. The sample metadata nearly always contained a de-identified subject ID, COVID-19 status, age in years and sex. Where HLA class I and class II types were available, the types were taken from metadata supplied by the sample provider, not from assay-based typing. The paper's findings and limits, for the study overall: The quantity of clinical and demographic metadata differed by source and by participant and was supplied without curation.

At the junction V is shortened by 1 base and J by 7 bases, with 10 bases in between. From a lookup of the germline V gene (reference sequence), CDR1 and CDR2 are SEHNR and FQNEAQ. The CDR3 runs 13 residues from the cysteine to the phenylalanine. The kept DNA is CDR3 alone, 39 bases in frame from the first base. The collaborating institutions used their own protocols to collect whole blood in K2EDTA tubes. For TCRbeta analysis, collaborators shipped samples as frozen whole blood, isolated PBMCs, or DNA extracted from either of those sample types. Concerning this clone itself: This receptor's antigen is unknown. Base qualities are not recorded, but no much larger clone differs from it by a single base.

TCRbeta CDR3 regions were amplified from genomic DNA using the immunoSEQ Assay, a bias-controlled multiplex PCR. As for how the authors treated the data: The number of nucleated cells in each sample was estimated by amplification of reference gene primers within the assay. To quantify the absolute abundance of each unique TCRbeta CDR3 rearrangement, sequence reads were collapsed and filtered. For each sample, productive Simpson clonality was calculated as the square root of Simpson's diversity index across productive rearrangements. TCRdb provides this immuneACCESS table in a form limited to in-frame rearrangements. Some clones are lacking; in checked studies, under half of them reflect an unresolved V gene, and why the rest are absent is not known. The DNA gave D and trimming, while V, J and clone size come from that table. Counted in this sample were about 87,000 clones; more than 75% of them appeared once. Of the sample, around 5.3% falls within the top ten clones.

The chain is made from TRBV7-9 and TRBJ1-1; the D gene cannot be named for sure. The receptor was derived from a man aged 35 to 55 with acute or convalescent COVID-19. The source material was peripheral blood. The CDR3 has the sequence CASSLVSSVEAFF. The nucleotide sequence is TGTGCCAGCAGCTTAGTAAGTTCGGTTGAAGCTTTCTTT. The reference TRBV7-9 and TRBJ1-1 proteins fill in what lies around the CDR3, so the full variable domain reads DTGVSQNPRHKITKRGQNVTFRCDPISEHNRLYWYRQTLGQGPEFLTYFQNEAQLEKSRLLSDRFSAERPKGSFSTLEIQRTEQGDSAMYLCASSLVSSVEAFFGQGTRLTVV.